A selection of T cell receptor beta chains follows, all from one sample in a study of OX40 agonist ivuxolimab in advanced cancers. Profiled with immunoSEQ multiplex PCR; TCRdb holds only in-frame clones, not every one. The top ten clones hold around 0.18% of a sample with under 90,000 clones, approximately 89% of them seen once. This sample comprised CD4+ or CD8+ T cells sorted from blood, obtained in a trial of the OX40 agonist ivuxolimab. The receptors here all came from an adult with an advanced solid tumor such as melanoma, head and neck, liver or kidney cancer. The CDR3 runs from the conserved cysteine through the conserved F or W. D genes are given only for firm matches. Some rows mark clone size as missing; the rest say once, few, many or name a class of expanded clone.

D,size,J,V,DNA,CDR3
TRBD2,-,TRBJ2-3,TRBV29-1,TGCAGCGCGGGAGGAGGTACGCAGTATTTT,CSAGGGTQYF
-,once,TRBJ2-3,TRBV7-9,TGTGCCAGCAGCTTTGTTCACGACAATACAGATACGCAGTATTTT,CASSFVHDNTDTQYF
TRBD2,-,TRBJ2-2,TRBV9,TGTGCCAGCAGCGCGGGACTAGCGGACCTCGGGGAGCTGTTTTTT,CASSAGLADLGELFF
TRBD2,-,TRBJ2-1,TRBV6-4,TGTGCCAGCAGTGCGGGGGGGAGGCAGTTCTTC,CASSAGGRQFF
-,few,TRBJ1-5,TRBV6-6,TGTGCCAGCAGCCGATTGGGACGGAGCAATCAGCCCCAGCATTTT,CASSRLGRSNQPQHF
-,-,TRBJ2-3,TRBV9,TGTGCCAGCAGCGTAACATTACCAGGGGTGGATACGCAGTATTTT,CASSVTLPGVDTQYF
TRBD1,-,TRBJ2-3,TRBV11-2,TGTGCCAGCAGCCGGGACAGGGCAGAGACAGATACGCAGTATTTT,CASSRDRAETDTQYF
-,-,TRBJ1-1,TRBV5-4,TGTGCCAGCCGCCGGGACTCCGGGAAGGGGGACACTGAAGCTTTCTTT,CASRRDSGKGDTEAFF
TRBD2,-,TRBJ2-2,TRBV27,TGTGCCAGCAGTGACGAGCTAGCGGGGTACACCGGGGAGCTGTTTTTT,CASSDELAGYTGELFF
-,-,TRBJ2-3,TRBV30,TGTGCCTGGAGTGTACGTCGACAGGCGGCAGATACGCAGTATTTT,CAWSVRRQAADTQYF
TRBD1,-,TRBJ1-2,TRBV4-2,TGTGCCAGCAGCCAAGATCGCGACAGGGTCTATGGCTACACCTTC,CASSQDRDRVYGYTF
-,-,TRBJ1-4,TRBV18,TGTGCCAGCTCAGGCTCTACTGAAAAACTGTTTTTT,CASSGSTEKLFF
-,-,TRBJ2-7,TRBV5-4,TGTGCCAGCAGCTTCACAGGGTTCTCCTACGAGCAGTACTTC,CASSFTGFSYEQYF
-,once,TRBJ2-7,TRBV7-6,TGTGCCAGCGGATCTTCTTGGAGGGCCGAGCAGTACTTC,CASGSSWRAEQYF
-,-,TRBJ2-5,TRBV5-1,TGCGCCAGCAGCTTGCTTTCAGAGGAGACCCAGTACTTC,CASSLLSEETQYF
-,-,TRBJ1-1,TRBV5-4,TGTGCCAGCAGCTCTGGGACACCCAGGATGAACACTGAAGCTTTCTTT,CASSSGTPRMNTEAFF
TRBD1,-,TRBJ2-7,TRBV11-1,TGTGCCAGCAGAAGGACAGGGGGCTCCTACGAGCAGTACTTC,CASRRTGGSYEQYF
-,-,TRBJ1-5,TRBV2,TGTGCCAGCAGTGAAGCGCCAGGTGGGCAGCCCCAGCATTTT,CASSEAPGGQPQHF
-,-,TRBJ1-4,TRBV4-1,TGCGCCAGCAGCCAAGAAAGACGGCAGAATGAAAAACTGTTTTTT,CASSQERRQNEKLFF
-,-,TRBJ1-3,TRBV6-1,TGTGCCAGCAGTGAAGCACACAGCCCGATCAACACCATATATTTT,CASSEAHSPINTIYF
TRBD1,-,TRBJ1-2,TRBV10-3,TGTGCCATCTCTGACAGGGGGCACGGTGGCTACACCTTC,CAISDRGHGGYTF
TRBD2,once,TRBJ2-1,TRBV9,TGTGCCAGCACCCTAGGGCTAGCGGACTACAATGAGCAGTTCTTC,CASTLGLADYNEQFF
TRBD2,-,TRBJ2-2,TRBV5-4,TGTGCCAGCAGCCCCGGACTAGCGGGGCGAAACACCGGGGAGCTGTTTTTT,CASSPGLAGRNTGELFF
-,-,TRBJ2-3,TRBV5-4,TGTGCCAGCAGCCGTCCCCCCGCAGATACGCAGTATTTT,CASSRPPADTQYF
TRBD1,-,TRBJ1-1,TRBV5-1,TGCGCCAGCAGCCAACCCCGGAGTCCCGGGACAGGTGGGTTTGTCGCTGAAGCTTTCTTT,CASSQPRSPGTGGFVAEAFF
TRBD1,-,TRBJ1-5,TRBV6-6,TGTGCCAGCAGTGGGGACAGGACAAGCAATCAGCCCCAGCATTTT,CASSGDRTSNQPQHF
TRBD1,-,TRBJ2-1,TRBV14,TGTGCCAGCAGCGAATGGGGACAGGGGGATCGTGAGCAGTTCTTC,CASSEWGQGDREQFF
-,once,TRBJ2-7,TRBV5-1,TGCGCCAGCAGCTTCATAAACCCAAGTACCTACGAGCAGTACTTC,CASSFINPSTYEQYF
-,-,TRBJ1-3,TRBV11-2,TGTGCCAGCAGCTTACAACGCTCTGGAAACACCATATATTTT,CASSLQRSGNTIYF
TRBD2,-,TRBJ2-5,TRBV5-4,TGTGCCAGCAGCTTGGGGCTAGCGGGAGTCCAAGAGACCCAGTACTTC,CASSLGLAGVQETQYF
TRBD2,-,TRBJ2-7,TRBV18,TGTGCCAGCTCACAAACCCGTGCTAGCGGGCCCTCCGAGCAGTACTTC,CASSQTRASGPSEQYF
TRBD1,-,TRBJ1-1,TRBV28,TGTGCCACCTCTGACAGGGTCCCAATACACACTGAAGCTTTCTTT,CATSDRVPIHTEAFF
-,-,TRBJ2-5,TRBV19,TGTGCCAGTAGTATAGATGCGGGTGCGGAGACCCAGTACTTC,CASSIDAGAETQYF
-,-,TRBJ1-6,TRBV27,TGTGCCAGCAGTTTATTAGGCCAGAATAATTCACCCCTCCACTTT,CASSLLGQNNSPLHF
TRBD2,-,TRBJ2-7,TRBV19,TGTGCCAGTAGTCCCCTTGCTAGCGGGAGACTCTACGAGCAGTACTTC,CASSPLASGRLYEQYF
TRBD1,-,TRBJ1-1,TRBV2,TGTGCCAGCAGTTATAGGGGACAGGGAGGCACTGAAGCTTTCTTT,CASSYRGQGGTEAFF
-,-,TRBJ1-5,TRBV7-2,TGTGCCAGCAGCTTAGATAGGAGGGGCAATCAGCCCCAGCATTTT,CASSLDRRGNQPQHF
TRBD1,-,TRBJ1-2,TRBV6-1,TGTGCCAGCACTTTGGACAGGGACCTCTATGGCTACACCTTC,CASTLDRDLYGYTF
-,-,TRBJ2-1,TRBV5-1,TGCGCCAGCAAGGTCGACTTAACGGGGTCCCAGTTCTTC,CASKVDLTGSQFF
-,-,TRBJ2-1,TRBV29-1,TGCAGCGTTGAATTTTTAAATGAGCAGTTCTTC,CSVEFLNEQFF
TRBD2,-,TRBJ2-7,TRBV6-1,TGTGCCAGCAGTCCTGGGGGGGACCACGAGCAGTACTTC,CASSPGGDHEQYF
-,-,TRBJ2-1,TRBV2,TGTGCCAGCGGCAGGGAGCTTAGGCATGAGCAGTTCTTC,CASGRELRHEQFF
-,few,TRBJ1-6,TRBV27,TGTGCCAGCAGTTTTCCCGATTCACCCCTCCACTTT,CASSFPDSPLHF
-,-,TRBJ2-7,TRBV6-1,TGTGCCAGCAGTGAACTGGGGGGGGCCCAAACCTACGAGCAGTACTTC,CASSELGGAQTYEQYF
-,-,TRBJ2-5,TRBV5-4,TGTGCCAGCAGCTTGGGGGGGCCCAGGGGCCGGGAGACCCAGTACTTC,CASSLGGPRGRETQYF
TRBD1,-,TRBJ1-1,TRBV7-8,TGTGCCAGCAGCTTGGTGACAGGGGGCGTGGAGGCTTTCTTT,CASSLVTGGVEAFF
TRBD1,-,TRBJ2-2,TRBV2,TGTGCCAGCAGTCCTCAGGGGGTTGAGACCGGGGAGCTGTTTTTT,CASSPQGVETGELFF
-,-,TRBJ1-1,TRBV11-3,TGTGCCAGCAGCTTAGAAGTTAACGGGGGGCCGACTGAAGCTTTCTTT,CASSLEVNGGPTEAFF
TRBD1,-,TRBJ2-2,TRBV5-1,TGCGCCAGCACTCTCCGGACAGGGCGCACCGGGGAGCTGTTTTTT,CASTLRTGRTGELFF
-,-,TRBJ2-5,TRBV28,TGTGCCAGCAGTTTTGGCGGGCAGGGCCAAGAGACCCAGTACTTC,CASSFGGQGQETQYF
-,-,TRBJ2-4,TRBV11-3,TGTGCCAGCAGCTTAGACAGGGGATCAAACATTCAGTACTTC,CASSLDRGSNIQYF
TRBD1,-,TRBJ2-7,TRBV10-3,TGTGCCATCAGCGGCCGGGGTGGGGACAGGGGCCAGTACTTC,CAISGRGGDRGQYF
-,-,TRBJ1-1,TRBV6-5,TGTGCCAGCGGAAGCACTGAAGCTTTCTTT,CASGSTEAFF
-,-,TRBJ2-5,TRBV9,TGTGCCAGCACCGGCGGCGTGCAAGAGACCCAGTACTTC,CASTGGVQETQYF
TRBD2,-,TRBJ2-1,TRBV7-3,TGTGCCAGCAGCACACTAGCGGGGGGGCCTAATGAGCAGTTCTTC,CASSTLAGGPNEQFF
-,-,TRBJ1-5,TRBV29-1,TGCAGCGTTGGGGGGGGCAATCAGCCCCAGCATTTT,CSVGGGNQPQHF
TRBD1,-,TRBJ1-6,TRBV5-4,TGTGCCAGCAGCTTACCCCACACAGGGGGCGTAATCCCCCTCCACTTT,CASSLPHTGGVIPLHF
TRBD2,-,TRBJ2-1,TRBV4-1,TGCGCCAGCAGCCAAGAACCAACTAGCGGAGGATACAATGAGCAGTTCTTC,CASSQEPTSGGYNEQFF
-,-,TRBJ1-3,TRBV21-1,TGTGCCAGCAGCAAACCCGGAGCCTCCTCTGGAAACACCATATATTTT,CASSKPGASSGNTIYF
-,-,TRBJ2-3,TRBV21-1,TGTGCCAGCAGCATCTGGACTAGCGGGGATGGCACAGATACGCAGTATTTT,CASSIWTSGDGTDTQYF